Listed below are T cell receptor beta chains from one sample, sequenced in a study of Ad26.COV2.S vaccination and SARS-CoV-2 variants. The assay was immunoSEQ multiplex PCR, and TCRdb's table has in-frame clones only and misses some. Altogether 380,000 or so clones are present, about nine tenths being singletons, with the ten largest covering approximately 5.9%. The sequencing used peripheral blood, collected in a trial of Ad26.COV2.S vaccine versus placebo. The source is a person between 18 and 59 years old who received the Ad26.COV2.S COVID-19 vaccine or a placebo. Each CDR3 is given with its conserved first and last residue. D genes are given only for firm matches. The size of a clone is reported for some rows only, either as once, few or many, or as a class for expanded clones.

V gene	J gene	clone size	D gene	CDR3 DNA	CDR3 protein
TRBV28	TRBJ2-3	.	.	TGTGCCAGCAGGACTCACAGGGTGCGGGACACAGATACGCAGTATTTT	CASRTHRVRDTDTQYF
TRBV2	TRBJ2-2	once	.	TGTGCCAGCAGGGGGACTTACGCGAACACCGGGGAGCTGTTTTTT	CASRGTYANTGELFF
TRBV7-2	TRBJ2-1	.	TRBD1	TGTGCCAGCAGCTTGGGGACAGGGGTCCATGAGCAGTTCTTC	CASSLGTGVHEQFF
TRBV6-5	TRBJ2-7	.	.	TGTGCCAGCAGCCACGTTCTGAAAGACTACGAGCAGTACTTC	CASSHVLKDYEQYF
TRBV5-4	TRBJ1-2	once	.	TGTGCCAGCAGCCCCGACAGAAACTATGGCTACACCTTC	CASSPDRNYGYTF
TRBV5-1	TRBJ1-1	.	.	TGCGCCAGCAGCTTGGTTAGCAAGAACACTGAAGCTTTCTTT	CASSLVSKNTEAFF
TRBV4-1	TRBJ2-7	.	.	TGCGCCAGCAGCCAAGCCCCCGGGGTCCGGGAGCAGTACTTC	CASSQAPGVREQYF
TRBV28	TRBJ2-7	.	TRBD2	TGTGCCAGCAGCCCTAGCGGTATGTACGAGCAGTACTTC	CASSPSGMYEQYF
TRBV9	TRBJ1-1	.	.	TGTGCCAGCAACAAGGACTCCCAGGGGAGGACTGAAGCTTTCTTT	CASNKDSQGRTEAFF
TRBV6-2/TRBV6-3	TRBJ1-2	.	TRBD1	TGTGCCAGCAGTAGGGACAGCTACTATGGCTACACCTTC	CASSRDSYYGYTF
TRBV6-6	TRBJ1-1	.	TRBD1	TGTGCCAGCAGCCCCCGGGACAGCCCGATTCGAACTGAAGCTTTCTTT	CASSPRDSPIRTEAFF
TRBV6-6	TRBJ2-3	.	TRBD2	TGTGCCAGCAACCTCGGGGGGGCCGGAGATACGCAGTATTTT	CASNLGGAGDTQYF
TRBV27	TRBJ2-7	.	.	TGTGCCAGCAGTTTCACCCCGACTACTGAGTACGAGCAGTACTTC	CASSFTPTTEYEQYF
TRBV14	TRBJ1-2	.	TRBD1	TGTGCCAGCACCAGGGGGCATGGCTATGGCTACACCTTC	CASTRGHGYGYTF
TRBV6-1	TRBJ2-1	.	.	TGTGCCAGCAGTGACGAAAGGACAGTTTTCTACAATGAGCAGTTCTTC	CASSDERTVFYNEQFF
TRBV6-2/TRBV6-3	TRBJ1-1	.	.	TGTGCCAGCAGTTACTCCGAGGATATCAACACTGAAGCTTTCTTT	CASSYSEDINTEAFF
TRBV4-2	TRBJ2-2	once	.	TGTGCCAGCAGCGGGCTAGAGAGTCCCGGGGAGCTGTTTTTT	CASSGLESPGELFF
TRBV28	TRBJ1-5	.	.	TGTGCCAGCAGTTATCGTCGGGGGCTCGGCCAGCCCCAGCATTTT	CASSYRRGLGQPQHF
TRBV18	TRBJ2-1	once	TRBD2	TGTGCCAGCTCACCAACCCCGGGGCGCGGGAGGGCCAATGAGCAGTTCTTC	CASSPTPGRGRANEQFF
TRBV6-5	TRBJ2-1	.	.	TGTGCCAGCAGTTACACGCGGACCCCTCGGGGGGAGCAGTTCTTC	CASSYTRTPRGEQFF
TRBV7-2	TRBJ1-4	.	.	TGTGCCAGCAGCTTACAAGGGACAACTAATGAAAAACTGTTTTTT	CASSLQGTTNEKLFF
TRBV10-3	TRBJ2-2	.	TRBD1	TGTGCCATCAGTAGGGGGCAGGGAGTCCCCGGGGAGCTGTTTTTT	CAISRGQGVPGELFF
TRBV28	TRBJ2-4	.	.	TGTGCCAGCGGAAAGGGTGTAGACATTCAGTACTTC	CASGKGVDIQYF
TRBV20-1	TRBJ1-4	.	.	TGCAGTGCTAGTCCCTCAACTAATGAAAAACTGTTTTTT	CSASPSTNEKLFF
TRBV28	TRBJ1-5	.	.	TGTGCCAGCAGTTTACCGAGCCCTAGTCCTATCCTGGGGATTGGGCAGCCCCAGCATTTT	CASSLPSPSPILGIGQPQHF
TRBV7-8	TRBJ2-7	.	TRBD2	TGTGCCAGCAGCCCATTAGCCGGGACTAGTTCCGAGCAGTACTTC	CASSPLAGTSSEQYF
TRBV4-3	TRBJ1-2	.	.	TGCGCCAGCACCTCTGCGGTCGGTAACTATGGCTACACCTTC	CASTSAVGNYGYTF
TRBV30	TRBJ1-1	few	.	TGTGCCTGGGGGTGGGAACGGGGACCGAACACTGAAGCTTTCTTT	CAWGWERGPNTEAFF
TRBV7-9	TRBJ2-7	.	TRBD2	TGTGCCAGCAACCTAGCGGGAGACTACGAGCAGTACTTC	CASNLAGDYEQYF
TRBV5-4	TRBJ1-3	.	.	TGTGCCAGCAACCGGGACCTCGGGTCTGGAAACACCATATATTTT	CASNRDLGSGNTIYF
TRBV7-3	TRBJ2-1	.	.	TGTGCCAGCAGCTCGCGAATAGGGAGCAATGAGCAGTTCTTC	CASSSRIGSNEQFF
TRBV7-9	TRBJ1-1	.	.	TGTGCCAGCAGCAGCCCAGGGACTGAAGCTTTCTTT	CASSSPGTEAFF
TRBV28	TRBJ2-7	.	TRBD2	TGTGCCAGCGTACTTAGCGGGAGGGCCTTGAACGAGCAGTACTTC	CASVLSGRALNEQYF
TRBV6-5	TRBJ2-1	.	TRBD2	TGTGCCAGCAGTCCCCTGACGGGGCGGGAGGGGGAGCAGTTCTTC	CASSPLTGREGEQFF
TRBV28	TRBJ2-7	.	TRBD1	TGTGCCAGCAGTTTACCGGGACAGGGTTTCTACGAGCAGTACTTC	CASSLPGQGFYEQYF
TRBV25-1	TRBJ1-6	.	.	TGTGCCACCCCCCCGAGTCCTAGAAATAATTCACCCCTCCACTTT	CATPPSPRNNSPLHF
TRBV13	TRBJ2-1	.	TRBD1	TGTGCCAGCACCGGGACAGGGAGAGATTATGAGCAGTTCTTC	CASTGTGRDYEQFF
TRBV2	TRBJ1-1	.	.	TGTGCCAGCAGAATCAGTAACACTGAAGCTTTCTTT	CASRISNTEAFF
TRBV9	TRBJ2-2	once	TRBD2	TGTGCCAGCAGCGTCTCTAGCGGGGGGTCGAACACCGGGGAGCTGTTTTTT	CASSVSSGGSNTGELFF
TRBV15	TRBJ1-5	once	.	TGTGCCACCAGCAACTACCTGACACAGCCCCAGCATTTT	CATSNYLTQPQHF
TRBV18	TRBJ2-3	.	TRBD1	TGTGCCAGCTCATCCCCGGGACAGGGGCTGTTAAATACGCAGTATTTT	CASSSPGQGLLNTQYF
TRBV27	TRBJ2-5	.	.	TGTGCCAGCAGTTTAGAAAACTTGGGGACCCAGTACTTC	CASSLENLGTQYF
TRBV30	TRBJ1-3	.	.	TGTGCCTGGAGTGTAGGGACAACCATATATTTT	CAWSVGTTIYF
TRBV19	TRBJ2-2	.	.	TGTGCCAGTAGTATCCAGGCGAACACCGGGGAGCTGTTTTTT	CASSIQANTGELFF
TRBV20-1	TRBJ2-1	.	TRBD2	TGCAGTGCTAGTGGCGGGAGGAGCTCCTACAATGAGCAGTTCTTC	CSASGGRSSYNEQFF
TRBV11-2	TRBJ1-6	once	.	TGTGCCAGCAGCTTTCGAGCGGAGACAGGAGCTAATTCACCCCTCCACTTT	CASSFRAETGANSPLHF
TRBV7-9	TRBJ2-2	.	TRBD1	TGTGCCAGCAGTCGTTCCGACAGGGAAGTTACCGGGGAGCTGTTTTTT	CASSRSDREVTGELFF
TRBV19	TRBJ1-2	once	TRBD1	TGTGCCAGTCTCTCTTTAGCGGGACAGGACTATGGCTACACCTTC	CASLSLAGQDYGYTF
TRBV30	TRBJ2-7	.	TRBD2	TGTGCCTGGAATACCGGGAGGAATTCCTACGAGCAGTACTTC	CAWNTGRNSYEQYF
TRBV13	TRBJ2-1	.	TRBD1	TGTGCCAGCAGCCCCGGACAGGGTATCAATGAGCAGTTCTTC	CASSPGQGINEQFF
TRBV7-2	TRBJ1-5	.	TRBD1	TGTGCCAGCAGCACCTGGACAGGACGAAATCAGCCCCAGCATTTT	CASSTWTGRNQPQHF
TRBV28	TRBJ2-7	.	.	TGTGCCATCCAACAACGATCTTCCCTATACGAGCAGTACTTC	CAIQQRSSLYEQYF
TRBV4-3	TRBJ1-2	.	TRBD1	TGCGCCAGCAGCCCAGGGACAGGGTTTGGCTACACCTTC	CASSPGTGFGYTF
TRBV7-6	TRBJ1-1	.	TRBD1	TGTGCCAGCAGCCGCAGGACAGGAAGGAGCACTGAAGCTTTCTTT	CASSRRTGRSTEAFF
TRBV11-3	TRBJ2-7	.	.	TGTGCCAGCAGCCCGCACAGGAGCTCCTACGAGCAGTACTTC	CASSPHRSSYEQYF
TRBV6-2/TRBV6-3	TRBJ1-6	.	.	TGTGCCAGCAGTTACTCAGGTTCCGGGACGGCAAATTCACCCCTCCACTTT	CASSYSGSGTANSPLHF
TRBV13	TRBJ1-1	.	.	TGTGCCAGCAGCTCTGGCAGGAAGATGAACACTGAAGCTTTCTTT	CASSSGRKMNTEAFF
TRBV2	TRBJ1-5	.	.	TGTGCCAGCAGTGTGGGGGGACAATCAAATCAGCCCCAGCATTTT	CASSVGGQSNQPQHF
TRBV28	TRBJ2-5	.	TRBD2	TGTGCCAGCGGGGGGGTTCGGGAGACCCAGTACTTC	CASGGVRETQYF